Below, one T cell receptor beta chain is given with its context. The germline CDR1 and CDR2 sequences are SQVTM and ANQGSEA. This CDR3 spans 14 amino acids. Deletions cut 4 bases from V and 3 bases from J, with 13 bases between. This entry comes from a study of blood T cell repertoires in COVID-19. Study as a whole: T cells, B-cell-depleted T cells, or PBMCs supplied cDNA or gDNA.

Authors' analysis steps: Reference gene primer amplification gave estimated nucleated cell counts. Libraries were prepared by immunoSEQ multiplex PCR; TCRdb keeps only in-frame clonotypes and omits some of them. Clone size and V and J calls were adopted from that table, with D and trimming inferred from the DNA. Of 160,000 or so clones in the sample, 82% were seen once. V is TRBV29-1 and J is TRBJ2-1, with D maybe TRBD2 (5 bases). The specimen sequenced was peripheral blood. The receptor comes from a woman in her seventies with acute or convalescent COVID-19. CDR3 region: CSVGGSGSYNEQFF. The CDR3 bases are TGCAGCGTTGGGGGTTCGGGGAGCTACAATGAGCAGTTCTTC.